This is a list of T cell receptor beta chains from one sample in a study of response to subunit inactivated influenza vaccine. TCRdb re-called the RT-PCR reads with MiXCR, one entry per CDR3 protein. The repertoire holds around 850,000 distinct CDR3 sequences, with roughly 18% as singletons. Specimen: PBMCs from blood, collected less than 6 days after vaccination. These receptors all come from a man between 45 and 60 years old who received an inactivated influenza vaccine. Each CDR3 is given with its conserved first and last residue. The D gene is left open where the match is weak. Rows give clone size only sometimes, using once, few, many, or a class for an expanded clone.

v_gene: TRBV10-3
d_gene: -
j_gene: TRBJ2-5
abundance: -
CDR3aa: CAISERQAQETQYF
CDR3nt: TGTGCCATCAGTGAAAGACAGGCCCAAGAGACCCAGTACTTC

v_gene: TRBV7-9
d_gene: TRBD2
j_gene: TRBJ2-1
abundance: few
CDR3aa: CASSYKLAVDSYNEQFF
CDR3nt: TGTGCCAGCAGTTATAAACTAGCGGTGGACTCCTACAATGAGCAGTTCTTC

v_gene: TRBV20-1
d_gene: TRBD1
j_gene: TRBJ2-7
abundance: -
CDR3aa: CSAKTGGVDEQYF
CDR3nt: TGCAGTGCGAAGACAGGGGGCGTCGACGAGCAGTACTTC

v_gene: TRBV29-1
d_gene: TRBD1
j_gene: TRBJ1-1
abundance: -
CDR3aa: CSVEPGTANTEAFF
CDR3nt: TGCAGCGTTGAACCCGGGACAGCGAACACTGAAGCTTTCTTT

v_gene: TRBV29-1
d_gene: -
j_gene: TRBJ2-2
abundance: -
CDR3aa: CSATSNTGELFF
CDR3nt: TGCAGCGCTACCTCGAACACCGGGGAGCTGTTTTTT

v_gene: TRBV28
d_gene: -
j_gene: TRBJ1-2
abundance: few
CDR3aa: CASTGSGYTF
CDR3nt: TGTGCCAGCACCGGCTCTGGCTACACCTTC

v_gene: TRBV28
d_gene: TRBD1
j_gene: TRBJ1-3
abundance: few
CDR3aa: CASSFLDRAGNTIYF
CDR3nt: TGTGCCAGCAGTTTCTTAGACAGGGCTGGAAACACCATATATTTT

v_gene: TRBV5-1
d_gene: TRBD1
j_gene: TRBJ2-6
abundance: -
CDR3aa: CASSQGQSSGANVLTF
CDR3nt: TGCGCCAGCAGCCAGGGACAGAGCTCTGGGGCCAACGTCCTGACTTTC

v_gene: TRBV10-3
d_gene: -
j_gene: TRBJ1-5
abundance: -
CDR3aa: CAIRGDGNQPQHF
CDR3nt: TGTGCCATCAGGGGGGACGGCAATCAGCCCCAGCATTTT

v_gene: TRBV27
d_gene: -
j_gene: TRBJ1-6
abundance: few
CDR3aa: CASSLYRSPLHF
CDR3nt: TGTGCCAGCAGTTTATACCGTTCACCCCTCCACTTT

v_gene: TRBV24-1
d_gene: -
j_gene: TRBJ2-1
abundance: few
CDR3aa: CATSGTPGSPYNEQFF
CDR3nt: TGTGCCACCAGCGGGACCCCAGGGTCCCCCTACAATGAGCAGTTCTTC

v_gene: TRBV20-1
d_gene: TRBD1
j_gene: TRBJ2-1
abundance: -
CDR3aa: CSARALGQGAHNEQFF
CDR3nt: TGCAGTGCTAGAGCTCTAGGACAGGGGGCTCACAATGAGCAGTTCTTC

v_gene: TRBV28
d_gene: -
j_gene: TRBJ1-3
abundance: -
CDR3aa: CASSPKHGNTIYF
CDR3nt: TGTGCCAGCAGTCCGAAGCATGGAAACACCATATATTTT

v_gene: TRBV11-2
d_gene: TRBD2
j_gene: TRBJ2-1
abundance: -
CDR3aa: CASSFTLAGGPSYNEQFF
CDR3nt: TGTGCCAGCAGCTTTACCCTAGCGGGAGGGCCCTCCTACAATGAGCAGTTCTTC

v_gene: TRBV7-9
d_gene: -
j_gene: TRBJ2-5
abundance: -
CDR3aa: CASSLRTAEETQYF
CDR3nt: TGTGCCAGCAGCTTAAGGACAGCTGAGGAGACCCAGTACTTC

v_gene: TRBV6-5
d_gene: -
j_gene: TRBJ2-1
abundance: few
CDR3aa: CASSLNRRDQFF
CDR3nt: TGTGCCAGCAGCCTCAATAGGAGGGACCAGTTCTTC

v_gene: TRBV24-1
d_gene: -
j_gene: TRBJ2-1
abundance: few
CDR3aa: CATSDWKMNNEQFF
CDR3nt: TGTGCCACCAGTGATTGGAAGATGAACAATGAGCAGTTCTTC

v_gene: TRBV20-1
d_gene: TRBD1
j_gene: TRBJ2-7
abundance: -
CDR3aa: CSARPVRQGYEQYF
CDR3nt: TGCAGTGCTAGACCCGTGCGACAGGGCTACGAGCAGTACTTC

v_gene: TRBV5-5
d_gene: TRBD1
j_gene: TRBJ2-1
abundance: few
CDR3aa: CASSNRDRGGYEQFF
CDR3nt: TGTGCCAGCAGCAACCGGGACAGGGGAGGCTATGAGCAGTTCTTC

v_gene: TRBV5-1
d_gene: -
j_gene: TRBJ2-5
abundance: -
CDR3aa: CASSLTVLGETQYF
CDR3nt: TGCGCCAGCAGCTTGACAGTACTGGGGGAGACCCAGTACTTC

v_gene: TRBV11-1
d_gene: -
j_gene: TRBJ2-1
abundance: -
CDR3aa: CASSLGSLTDPASNEQFF
CDR3nt: TGTGCCAGCAGCTTAGGTTCACTAACCGACCCGGCCTCCAATGAGCAGTTCTTC

v_gene: TRBV7-8
d_gene: TRBD1
j_gene: TRBJ2-5
abundance: few
CDR3aa: CASSGAARTGTETQYF
CDR3nt: TGTGCCAGCTCTGGGGCAGCGAGGACAGGGACGGAGACCCAGTACTTC

v_gene: TRBV6-1
d_gene: TRBD2
j_gene: TRBJ2-5
abundance: -
CDR3aa: CASRALMAGGPSGETQYF
CDR3nt: TGTGCCAGCAGGGCTCTTATGGCGGGAGGGCCTTCAGGGGAGACCCAGTACTTC

v_gene: TRBV5-1
d_gene: TRBD1
j_gene: TRBJ2-2
abundance: -
CDR3aa: CASSLTGTGGSGELFF
CDR3nt: TGCGCCAGCAGCTTAACCGGGACAGGGGGCTCCGGGGAGCTGTTTTTT

v_gene: TRBV12-3/TRBV12-4
d_gene: TRBD2
j_gene: TRBJ2-7
abundance: many
CDR3aa: CASSLRVGLGEQYF
CDR3nt: TGTGCCAGCAGTTTAAGGGTGGGACTAGGCGAGCAGTACTTC

v_gene: TRBV29-1
d_gene: -
j_gene: TRBJ2-1
abundance: few
CDR3aa: CSVGKGPYNEQFF
CDR3nt: TGCAGCGTTGGGAAGGGACCCTACAATGAGCAGTTCTTC

v_gene: TRBV15
d_gene: TRBD2
j_gene: TRBJ2-5
abundance: few
CDR3aa: CATSSLAGEGETQYF
CDR3nt: TGTGCCACCAGCAGTCTAGCGGGAGAAGGAGAGACCCAGTACTTC

v_gene: TRBV5-6
d_gene: -
j_gene: TRBJ1-1
abundance: -
CDR3aa: CASSVWAGGNTEAFF
CDR3nt: TGTGCCAGCAGCGTTTGGGCGGGGGGGAACACTGAAGCTTTCTTT

v_gene: TRBV20-1
d_gene: TRBD1
j_gene: TRBJ2-1
abundance: many
CDR3aa: CSAGDRGLGNEQFF
CDR3nt: TGCAGTGCTGGGGACAGAGGCCTGGGGAATGAGCAGTTCTTC

v_gene: TRBV12-3/TRBV12-4
d_gene: -
j_gene: TRBJ2-7
abundance: few
CDR3aa: CASSLERLSSYEQYF
CDR3nt: TGTGCCAGCAGTTTAGAACGTCTAAGCTCCTACGAGCAGTACTTC

v_gene: TRBV5-5
d_gene: -
j_gene: TRBJ1-5
abundance: few
CDR3aa: CASSSQSGGNQPQHF
CDR3nt: TGTGCCAGCAGCTCGCAGTCCGGAGGGAATCAGCCCCAGCATTTT

v_gene: TRBV7-9
d_gene: TRBD1
j_gene: TRBJ2-3
abundance: few
CDR3aa: CASSLPGTGVTDTQYF
CDR3nt: TGTGCCAGCAGCTTACCCGGGACAGGGGTCACAGATACGCAGTATTTT

v_gene: TRBV28
d_gene: -
j_gene: TRBJ2-5
abundance: few
CDR3aa: CASSFVPARRAPLQTQYF
CDR3nt: TGTGCCAGCAGTTTTGTACCCGCTAGGCGGGCCCCTCTGCAGACCCAGTACTTC

v_gene: TRBV5-1
d_gene: -
j_gene: TRBJ2-7
abundance: -
CDR3aa: CASSLASPFDRIYEQYF
CDR3nt: TGCGCCAGCAGCTTGGCCTCTCCGTTCGACAGAATCTACGAGCAGTACTTC

v_gene: TRBV29-1
d_gene: TRBD2
j_gene: TRBJ2-7
abundance: few
CDR3aa: CSATPGLAGAEQYF
CDR3nt: TGCAGCGCTACCCCGGGACTAGCGGGAGCCGAGCAGTACTTC

v_gene: TRBV7-6
d_gene: -
j_gene: TRBJ2-7
abundance: -
CDR3aa: CASSLTGNYVEQYF
CDR3nt: TGTGCCAGCAGCTTAACGGGAAACTACGTCGAGCAGTACTTC

v_gene: TRBV18
d_gene: -
j_gene: TRBJ2-7
abundance: -
CDR3aa: CASSPMTGTAIMEQYF
CDR3nt: TGTGCCAGCTCACCGATGACCGGGACGGCCATTATGGAGCAGTACTTC

v_gene: TRBV7-2
d_gene: -
j_gene: TRBJ2-7
abundance: many
CDR3aa: CASSRSTDIEQYF
CDR3nt: TGTGCCAGCAGCCGTTCGACAGACATTGAGCAGTACTTC

v_gene: TRBV7-2
d_gene: -
j_gene: TRBJ2-5
abundance: few
CDR3aa: CASSFRRETGSETQYF
CDR3nt: TGTGCCAGCAGTTTCCGCAGAGAAACAGGGTCGGAGACCCAGTACTTC

v_gene: TRBV13
d_gene: -
j_gene: TRBJ1-2
abundance: few
CDR3aa: CASSLGQNNNYGYTF
CDR3nt: TGTGCCAGCAGCTTAGGACAGAACAATAACTATGGCTACACCTTC